The clone carrying this TCR beta chain was found a few times. Antigen: not known. The data are from a study of T-cell reconstitution after alpha-beta-depleted transplantation in children. Trimming took 0 bases from V and 4 from J, leaving 13 bases between them. The CDR3 has 15 residues. In germline, CDR1 is MGHRA, CDR2 YSYEKL. Library preparation (for TCRbeta) was performed with unique molecular identifiers. TCRdb passed the PCR reads through MiXCR, listing each CDR3 protein once. The table shows 480,000 or so distinct CDR3 sequences, with under 12% occurring only once. Whole-study results and caveats: About two months after transplant, alpha-beta T cells reportedly came from several hundred expanded graft clones.

This clonotype was obtained from a child aged 2 to 10 with inherited bone marrow failure, due to receive a stem cell transplant. The chain joins TRBV4-1 to TRBJ2-7; the D gene is possibly TRBD1 (5 bases). The specimen comprised PBMCs, sampled before TCRalphabeta/CD19-depleted stem cell transplant. The CDR3 region has the DNA TGCGCCAGCAGCCAAGAGTCAGGGTCTAAGTACGAGCAGTACTTC. Translation gives CASSQESGSKYEQYF.